This T cell receptor beta chain comes out of a study of PD-1 blockade in classical Hodgkin lymphoma. V dropped 11 bases and J dropped 3 bases, with 14 bases sitting between them. The CDR3 runs 13 residues. The germline V gene has CDR1 MNHEY and CDR2 SMNVEV (reference sequence). Each of the patients experienced relapse following autologous stem cell transplantation, and their brentuximab vedotin exposure differed. This clone was seen once. Clones were sequenced by immunoSEQ multiplex PCR, and TCRdb holds only the in-frame ones, with some missing. Among tens of thousands of clones, 75% to 90% were seen once, and the ten largest hold roughly 21%.

This sequence was found in a human donor with classical Hodgkin lymphoma. The chain is built from TRBV27 and TRBJ1-5, with D possibly being TRBD1 (5 bases). This material consisted of peripheral blood mononuclear cells (PBMCs), taken at baseline. This chain's CDR3 is CAVVDRPNQPQHF. As DNA, the CDR3 is TGTGCCGTGGTAGACAGACCCAATCAGCCCCAGCATTTT.